A selection of T cell receptor beta chains follows, all from one sample in a study of shared clonotypes between healthy human individuals. The repertoire was sequenced with immunoSEQ multiplex PCR; TCRdb's copy has only in-frame clones and lacks some. The repertoire includes roughly 400,000 clones, 90% to 97% of them detected once, and about 0.32% sits in the top ten. Sequenced material: memory CD8+ T cells sorted from blood. The receptors were sampled from a man aged 25-45 years in good health. Both conserved end residues are part of each CDR3. D genes are given only for firm matches.

d_gene,j_gene,v_gene,CDR3aa,CDR3nt
TRBD2,TRBJ2-7,TRBV7-3,CASSLMATSFTSEQYF,TGTGCCAGCAGCTTAATGGCGACTAGCTTTACGTCCGAGCAGTACTTC
TRBD1,TRBJ2-5,TRBV10-3,CAPRGDRGTETQYF,TGTGCCCCACGCGGGGACAGGGGTACAGAGACCCAGTACTTC
TRBD1,TRBJ2-1,TRBV29-1,CSVRRAGGAVWEQFF,TGCAGCGTCCGGCGGGCAGGGGGCGCAGTCTGGGAGCAGTTCTTC
-,TRBJ2-7,TRBV6-1,CASSERTREQYF,TGTGCCAGCAGTGAACGGACTCGGGAGCAGTACTTC
-,TRBJ1-5,TRBV29-1,CSVGDRQVGAQHF,TGCAGCGTTGGAGACCGACAGGTCGGGGCCCAGCATTTT
TRBD2,TRBJ2-3,TRBV2,CASSPSGLVTDTQYF,TGTGCCAGCAGCCCATCGGGACTAGTCACAGATACGCAGTATTTT
-,TRBJ2-5,TRBV6-1,CASSELRRETQYF,TGTGCCAGCAGTGAGCTAAGACGGGAGACCCAGTACTTC
-,TRBJ2-3,TRBV10-2,CATVDPSGGTDTQYF,TGCGCCACCGTCGACCCAAGCGGCGGCACAGATACGCAGTATTTT
-,TRBJ1-4,TRBV6-6,CASSYSNNEKLFF,TGTGCCAGCAGTTACTCAAATAATGAAAAACTGTTTTTT
-,TRBJ1-2,TRBV14,CASSGRTLDFLDYTF,TGTGCCAGCAGCGGGCGGACACTGGACTTTTTAGACTACACCTTC
-,TRBJ2-3,TRBV7-9,CASSLRAGVWAQYF,TGTGCCAGCAGCTTACGAGCAGGAGTTTGGGCGCAGTATTTT
-,TRBJ2-1,TRBV9,CASSSRYNNEQFF,TGTGCCAGCAGCTCACGATACAACAATGAGCAGTTCTTC
-,TRBJ2-4,TRBV4-1,CASSQRAGMGDIQYF,TGCGCCAGCAGCCAAAGGGCAGGTATGGGGGACATTCAGTACTTC
TRBD2,TRBJ2-7,TRBV19,CASSGLAGPYEQYF,TGTGCTAGTAGCGGACTAGCGGGACCCTACGAGCAGTACTTC
-,TRBJ1-2,TRBV2,CASRTGTTNYGYTF,TGTGCCAGCAGGACCGGGACAACTAACTATGGCTACACCTTC
-,TRBJ1-1,TRBV11-2,CASSYDTLNTEAFF,TGTGCCAGCAGCTACGACACTCTGAACACTGAAGCTTTCTTT